A single sample gave rise to the 3 T cell receptor beta chains below, sequenced in a study of CXCR3-negative and CXCR3-positive naive CD8 T cells. These receptors' targets are unknown. Carrying UMI labels, the TRB cDNA libraries were prepared through 5' RACE. TCRdb derives one entry per CDR3 protein from the 5' RACE reads, leaving out DNA. This listing includes 95,000 to 100,000 distinct CDR3 sequences. Findings of the study overall: Hydrophobicity of TRB CDR3s was greater in CXCR3-positive naive cells than in CXCR3-negative naive cells.

Sequences were obtained from naive CXCR3+ CD8+ T cells from blood. As to subset: CD45RO-CCR7+CD27+CD95- naive CD8+ T cells expressing CXCR3 (TNR3+). These TCRs come from a human donor in good health. Some clones in this sample may be carry-over from other donors' samples.

V and J are TRBV7-9 and TRBJ2-3; TCRdb calls TRBD2, which cannot be checked without DNA. Germline values: CDR1 SEHNR, CDR2 FQNEAQ (reference sequence). The CDR3 consists of 16 residues. The CDR3 sequence: CASSLGLAAPTDTQYF.

CDR3 residues: CASSLVAPGTGGQSSTDTQYF. The J gene is TRBJ2-3, the V gene TRBV5-5; TCRdb selects TRBD1, and the lack of DNA leaves this call unchecked. Germline assignment: CDR1 SGHKS and CDR2 YYEKEE (reference sequence). The CDR3 totals 21 residues.

The chain carries TRBV7-9 and TRBJ2-3; without DNA, the TCRdb call of TRBD1 cannot be checked. This CDR3 has 18 residues. Germline lookup yields CDR1 SEHNR and CDR2 FQNEAQ (reference sequence). The CDR3 protein is CASSSGGGLRTIQNTQYF.